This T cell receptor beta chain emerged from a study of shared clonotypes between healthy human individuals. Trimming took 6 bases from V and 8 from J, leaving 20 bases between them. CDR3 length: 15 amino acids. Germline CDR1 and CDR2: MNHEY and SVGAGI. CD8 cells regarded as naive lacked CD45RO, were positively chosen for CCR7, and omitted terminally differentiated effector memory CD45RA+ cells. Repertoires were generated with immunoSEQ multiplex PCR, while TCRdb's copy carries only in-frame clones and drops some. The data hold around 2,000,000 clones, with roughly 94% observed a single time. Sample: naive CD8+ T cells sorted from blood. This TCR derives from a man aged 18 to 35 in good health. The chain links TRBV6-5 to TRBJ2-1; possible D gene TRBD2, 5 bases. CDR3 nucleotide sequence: TGTGCCAGCAGCCCGGCCGGAGGCGAAAGATATGAGCAGTTCTTC. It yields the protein CASSPAGGERYEQFF.